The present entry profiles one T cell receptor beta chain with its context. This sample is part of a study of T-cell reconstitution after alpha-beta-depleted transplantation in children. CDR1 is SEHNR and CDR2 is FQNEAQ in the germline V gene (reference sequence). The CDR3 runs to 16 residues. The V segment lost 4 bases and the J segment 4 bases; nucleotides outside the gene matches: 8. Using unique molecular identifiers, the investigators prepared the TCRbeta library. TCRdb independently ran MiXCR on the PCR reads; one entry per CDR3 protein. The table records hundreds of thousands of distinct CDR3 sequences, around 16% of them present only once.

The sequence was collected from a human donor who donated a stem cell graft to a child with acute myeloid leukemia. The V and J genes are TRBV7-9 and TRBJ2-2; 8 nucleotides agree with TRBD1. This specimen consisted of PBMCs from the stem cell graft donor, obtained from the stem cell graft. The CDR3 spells CASSSRQGYSTGELFF. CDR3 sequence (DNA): TGTGCCAGCAGCTCCAGACAGGGGTATAGCACCGGGGAGCTGTTTTTT.